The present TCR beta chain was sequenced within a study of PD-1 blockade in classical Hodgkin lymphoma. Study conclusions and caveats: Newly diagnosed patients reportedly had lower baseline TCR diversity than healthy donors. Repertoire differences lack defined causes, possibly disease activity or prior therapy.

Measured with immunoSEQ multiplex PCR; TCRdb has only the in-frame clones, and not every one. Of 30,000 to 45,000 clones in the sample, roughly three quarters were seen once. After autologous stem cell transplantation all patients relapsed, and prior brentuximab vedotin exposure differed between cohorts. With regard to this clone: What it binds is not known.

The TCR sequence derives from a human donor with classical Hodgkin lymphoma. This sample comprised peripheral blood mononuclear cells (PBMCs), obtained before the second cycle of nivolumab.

In nucleotides, the CDR3 is TGCGCCAGCAGCCAAAACAGGGGGCAGGGGCAGCCCCAGCATTTT. Protein: CASSQNRGQGQPQHF. The rearrangement uses TRBV4-3 and TRBJ1-5; 9 bases are shared with TRBD1. Germline V gene data show CDR1 as LGHNA and CDR2 as YSLEER. Unmatched junction bases numbered 6, after V lost 2 bases and J lost 7 bases. This CDR3 spans 15 amino acids.